This is a list of T cell receptor beta chains from one sample in a study of vaccination effects on CD4 cells after COVID-19. These receptors' antigens are unknown. Sequenced by immunoSEQ multiplex PCR; TCRdb stores in-frame clones only, minus some. This table holds fewer than 55,000 clones, 75% to 80% found once. The sequencing here drew on CD4+ T cells from PBMCs cultured with HCoV-OC43 spike peptides, taken before COVID-19 vaccination. The receptor set was obtained from a human donor who received a COVID-19 vaccine. CDR3s include the opening cysteine and the closing phenylalanine or tryptophan. The D gene is left open where the match is weak. For some rows the clone size is stated as once, few or many, or as a class when expanded; others skip it.

len: 15; v_gene: TRBV4-2; abundance: -; d_gene: -; j_gene: TRBJ2-5; CDR3aa: CASSQVIQRQETQYF; CDR3nt: TGTGCCAGCAGCCAAGTCATCCAGCGGCAAGAGACCCAGTACTTC
len: 15; v_gene: TRBV27; abundance: -; d_gene: -; j_gene: TRBJ1-5; CDR3aa: CASSLWGAPSQPQHF; CDR3nt: TGTGCCAGCAGTTTATGGGGCGCCCCTAGTCAGCCCCAGCATTTT
len: 15; v_gene: TRBV25-1; abundance: -; d_gene: -; j_gene: TRBJ2-5; CDR3aa: CASSESGPLGETQYF; CDR3nt: TGTGCCAGCAGTGAAAGCGGACCCCTGGGAGAGACCCAGTACTTC
len: 16; v_gene: TRBV6-6; abundance: -; d_gene: TRBD1; j_gene: TRBJ1-1; CDR3aa: CASQNSGTGWNTEAFF; CDR3nt: TGTGCCAGCCAGAATTCCGGGACAGGTTGGAACACTGAAGCTTTCTTT
len: 18; v_gene: TRBV2; abundance: -; d_gene: -; j_gene: TRBJ1-5; CDR3aa: CASSAARLQGHSNQPQHF; CDR3nt: TGTGCCAGCAGTGCTGCTCGGCTACAGGGACATAGCAATCAGCCCCAGCATTTT
len: 16; v_gene: TRBV2; abundance: -; d_gene: -; j_gene: TRBJ2-1; CDR3aa: CASLWGSTPSYNEQFF; CDR3nt: TGTGCCAGCCTTTGGGGCTCTACTCCCTCCTACAATGAGCAGTTCTTC
len: 14; v_gene: TRBV19; abundance: -; d_gene: -; j_gene: TRBJ2-2; CDR3aa: CASIVQGGTGELFF; CDR3nt: TGTGCCAGTATAGTACAGGGTGGGACCGGGGAGCTGTTTTTT
len: 16; v_gene: TRBV28; abundance: -; d_gene: TRBD1; j_gene: TRBJ1-5; CDR3aa: CASSLRGQGVNQPQHF; CDR3nt: TGTGCCAGCAGTTTGAGGGGACAGGGGGTTAATCAGCCCCAGCATTTT
len: 13; v_gene: TRBV14; abundance: -; d_gene: -; j_gene: TRBJ1-4; CDR3aa: CASQRGVDEKLFF; CDR3nt: TGTGCCAGCCAAAGAGGGGTTGATGAAAAACTGTTTTTT
len: 16; v_gene: TRBV24-1; abundance: -; d_gene: TRBD2; j_gene: TRBJ2-5; CDR3aa: CATSDPGLAGGETQYF; CDR3nt: TGTGCCACCAGTGATCCGGGACTAGCGGGGGGAGAGACCCAGTACTTC
len: 15; v_gene: TRBV7-2; abundance: -; d_gene: -; j_gene: TRBJ2-6; CDR3aa: CASSPPAAGANVLTF; CDR3nt: TGTGCCAGCAGCCCCCCGGCGGCTGGGGCCAACGTCCTGACTTTC
len: 12; v_gene: TRBV3-1/TRBV3-2; abundance: -; d_gene: -; j_gene: TRBJ1-2; CDR3aa: CASTQNNYGYTF; CDR3nt: TGTGCCAGCACCCAAAACAACTATGGCTACACCTTC
len: 15; v_gene: TRBV7-9; abundance: -; d_gene: TRBD2; j_gene: TRBJ2-2; CDR3aa: CASSFSGGYTGELFF; CDR3nt: TGTGCCAGCAGCTTTAGCGGGGGGTACACCGGGGAGCTGTTTTTT
len: 16; v_gene: TRBV19; abundance: -; d_gene: -; j_gene: TRBJ2-3; CDR3aa: CASSEPGRKATDTQYF; CDR3nt: TGTGCCAGTAGTGAGCCGGGACGGAAGGCTACAGATACGCAGTATTTT
len: 18; v_gene: TRBV18; abundance: -; d_gene: TRBD1; j_gene: TRBJ1-3; CDR3aa: CASSPTARGMISGNTIYF; CDR3nt: TGTGCCAGCTCACCGACCGCCAGGGGGATGATCTCTGGAAACACCATATATTTT
len: 15; v_gene: TRBV19; abundance: -; d_gene: TRBD1; j_gene: TRBJ2-6; CDR3aa: CASAGTGAGANVLTF; CDR3nt: TGTGCCAGTGCCGGGACAGGGGCCGGGGCCAACGTCCTGACTTTC
len: 11; v_gene: TRBV18; abundance: -; d_gene: -; j_gene: TRBJ1-4; CDR3aa: CASSPKVKLFF; CDR3nt: TGTGCCAGCTCACCAAAGGTAAAACTGTTTTTT
len: 14; v_gene: TRBV4-2; abundance: once; d_gene: -; j_gene: TRBJ2-5; CDR3aa: CASSQKGEARGQYF; CDR3nt: TGTGCCAGCAGCCAAAAGGGGGAGGCTCGGGGCCAGTACTTC
len: 16; v_gene: TRBV18; abundance: -; d_gene: TRBD2; j_gene: TRBJ2-5; CDR3aa: CASRNFLAGEGETQYF; CDR3nt: TGTGCCAGCCGGAATTTTCTAGCGGGGGAAGGAGAGACCCAGTACTTC
len: 18; v_gene: TRBV7-9; abundance: -; d_gene: -; j_gene: TRBJ2-1; CDR3aa: CASSGMVHYRGPYNEQFF; CDR3nt: TGTGCCAGCAGCGGGATGGTACATTACCGAGGACCTTACAATGAGCAGTTCTTC
len: 15; v_gene: TRBV6-2/TRBV6-3; abundance: -; d_gene: -; j_gene: TRBJ1-2; CDR3aa: CASSIPGGGSSGYTF; CDR3nt: TGTGCCAGCAGTATCCCCGGCGGGGGGTCGAGCGGCTACACCTTC
len: 13; v_gene: TRBV9; abundance: -; d_gene: -; j_gene: TRBJ1-2; CDR3aa: CASSVSGMRGYTF; CDR3nt: TGTGCCAGCAGCGTTTCAGGGATGCGTGGCTACACCTTC